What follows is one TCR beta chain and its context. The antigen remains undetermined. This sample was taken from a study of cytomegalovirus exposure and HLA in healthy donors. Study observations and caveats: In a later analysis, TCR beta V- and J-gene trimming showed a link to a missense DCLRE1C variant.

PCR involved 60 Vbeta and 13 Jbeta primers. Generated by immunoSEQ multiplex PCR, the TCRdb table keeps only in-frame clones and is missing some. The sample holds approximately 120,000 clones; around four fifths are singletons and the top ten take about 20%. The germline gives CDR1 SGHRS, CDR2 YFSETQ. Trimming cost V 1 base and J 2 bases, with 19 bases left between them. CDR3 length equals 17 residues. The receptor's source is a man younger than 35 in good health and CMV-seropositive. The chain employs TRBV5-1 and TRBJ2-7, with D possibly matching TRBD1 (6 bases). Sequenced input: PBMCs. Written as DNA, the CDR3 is TGCGCCAGCAGCTTGAAACAGGGCGCCCAGCATCCCTACGAGCAGTACTTC. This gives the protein CASSLKQGAQHPYEQYF.